This T cell receptor (beta chain) was recovered during a study of graft-versus-host responses after intestinal transplantation. CDR1 is SGHAT, CDR2 FQNNGV, per germline. CDR3 size: 17 residues. J lost 5 bases, V lost 0 bases, and 9 bases had no gene match. Using immunoSEQ multiplex PCR, the repertoire was profiled, and TCRdb retains in-frame clones only, with some absent. Among roughly 97,000 clones, 90% to 95% were seen once, and the ten largest hold 0.15% to 0.2%. In the case of this clone: What it binds is not known.

The TCR sequence derives from a human donor who was the organ donor for an intestinal transplant. Sample: unstimulated CD4+ T cells sorted from spleen or lymph node cells, taken before transplant. The chain employs TRBV11-2 and TRBJ2-3; 9 bases are a match to TRBD1. CDR3 sequence reads: CASSLESRDRVKDTQYF. The CDR3 region has the DNA TGTGCCAGCAGCTTAGAGTCCCGGGACAGGGTAAAAGATACGCAGTATTTT.